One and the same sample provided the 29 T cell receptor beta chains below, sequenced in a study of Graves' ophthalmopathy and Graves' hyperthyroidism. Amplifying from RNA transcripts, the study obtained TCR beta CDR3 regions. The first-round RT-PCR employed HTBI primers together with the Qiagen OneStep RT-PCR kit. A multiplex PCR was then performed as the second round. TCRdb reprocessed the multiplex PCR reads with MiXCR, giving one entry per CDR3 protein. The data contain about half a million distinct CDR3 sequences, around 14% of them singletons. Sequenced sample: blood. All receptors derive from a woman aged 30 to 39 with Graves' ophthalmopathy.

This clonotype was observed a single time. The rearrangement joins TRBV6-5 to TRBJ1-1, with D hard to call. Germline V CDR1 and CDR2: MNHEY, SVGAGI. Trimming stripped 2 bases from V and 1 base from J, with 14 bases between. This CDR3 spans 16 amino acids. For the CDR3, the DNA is TGTGCCAGCAGTTACGGGCAGCGGGCGGGGAACACTGAAGCTTTCTTT. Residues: CASSYGQRAGNTEAFF.

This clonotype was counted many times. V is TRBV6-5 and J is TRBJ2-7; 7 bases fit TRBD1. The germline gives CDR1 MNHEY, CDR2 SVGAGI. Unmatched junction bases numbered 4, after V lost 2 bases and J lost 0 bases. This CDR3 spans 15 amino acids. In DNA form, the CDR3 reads TGTGCCAGCAGTTACCGGGACAGAATCTCCTACGAGCAGTACTTC. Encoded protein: CASSYRDRISYEQYF.

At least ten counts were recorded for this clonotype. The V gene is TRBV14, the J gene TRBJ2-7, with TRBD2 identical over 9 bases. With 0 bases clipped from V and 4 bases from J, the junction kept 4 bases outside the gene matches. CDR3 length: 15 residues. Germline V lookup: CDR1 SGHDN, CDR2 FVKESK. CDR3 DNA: TGTGCCAGCAGCCAAGATAGCGGGAGCGGGTACGAGCAGTACTTC. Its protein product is CASSQDSGSGYEQYF.

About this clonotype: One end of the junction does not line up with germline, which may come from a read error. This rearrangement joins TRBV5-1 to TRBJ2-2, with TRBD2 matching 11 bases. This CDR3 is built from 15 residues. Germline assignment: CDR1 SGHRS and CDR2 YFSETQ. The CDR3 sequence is CASSLTSGSTGEPFF. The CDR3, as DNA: TGCGCCAGCAGCCTTACTAGCGGGAGTACCGGGGAGCCGTTTTTT. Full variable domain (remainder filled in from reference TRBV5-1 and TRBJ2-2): KAGVTQTPRYLIKTRGQQVTLSCSPISGHRSVSWYQQTPGQGLQFLFEYFSETQRNKGNFPGRFSGRQFSNSRSEMNVSTLELGDSALYLCASSLTSGSTGEPFFGEGSRLTVL.

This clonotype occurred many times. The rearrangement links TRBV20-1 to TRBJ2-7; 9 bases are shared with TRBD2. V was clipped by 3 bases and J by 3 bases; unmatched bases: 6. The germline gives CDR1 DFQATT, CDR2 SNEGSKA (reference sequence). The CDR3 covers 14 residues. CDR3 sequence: CSASSGTSIYEQYF. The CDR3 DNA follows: TGCAGTGCTAGTTCCGGGACTAGCATCTACGAGCAGTACTTC.

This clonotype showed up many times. The CDR3 region is CASKGGTSNQPQHF. DNA of the CDR3: TGTGCCTCCAAGGGGGGCACGAGCAATCAGCCCCAGCATTTT. This sequence joins TRBV2 and TRBJ1-5; perhaps TRBD1 as D (6 bases). Germline CDR1 SNHLY, CDR2 FYNNEI. V lost 11 bases, J lost 1 base, and 15 bases lay in between. The CDR3 has 14 residues.

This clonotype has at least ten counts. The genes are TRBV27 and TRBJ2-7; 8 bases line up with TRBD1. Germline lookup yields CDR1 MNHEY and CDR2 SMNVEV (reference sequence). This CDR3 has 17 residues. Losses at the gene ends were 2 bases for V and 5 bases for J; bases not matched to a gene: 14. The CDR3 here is CASSLQGQARPRHEQYF. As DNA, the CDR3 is TGTGCCAGCAGTTTACAGGGACAGGCAAGACCTAGACACGAGCAGTACTTC.

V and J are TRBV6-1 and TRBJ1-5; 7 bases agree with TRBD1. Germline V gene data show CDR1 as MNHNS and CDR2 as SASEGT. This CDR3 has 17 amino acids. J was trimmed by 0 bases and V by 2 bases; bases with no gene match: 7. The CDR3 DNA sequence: TGTGCCAGCAGTGAAACCGGGACAGTCTATAGCAATCAGCCCCAGCATTTT. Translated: CASSETGTVYSNQPQHF.

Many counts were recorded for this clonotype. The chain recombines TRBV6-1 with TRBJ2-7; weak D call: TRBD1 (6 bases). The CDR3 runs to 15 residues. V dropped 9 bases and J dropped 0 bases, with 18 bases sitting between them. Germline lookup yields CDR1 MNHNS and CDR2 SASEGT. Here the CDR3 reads CASSRGQFSSYEQYF. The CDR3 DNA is TGTGCCAGTAGCAGAGGACAGTTCAGCTCCTACGAGCAGTACTTC.

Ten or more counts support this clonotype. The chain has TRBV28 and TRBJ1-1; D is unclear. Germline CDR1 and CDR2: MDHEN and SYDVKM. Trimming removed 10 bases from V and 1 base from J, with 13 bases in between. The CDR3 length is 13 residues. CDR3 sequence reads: CAITNFPNTEAFF. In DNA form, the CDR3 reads TGTGCCATCACTAACTTTCCGAACACTGAAGCTTTCTTT.

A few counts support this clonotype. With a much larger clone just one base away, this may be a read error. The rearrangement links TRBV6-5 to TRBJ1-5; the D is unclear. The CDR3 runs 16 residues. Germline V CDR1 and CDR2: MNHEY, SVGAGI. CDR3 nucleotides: TGTGCCAGCAGTTACTCGAGTGGGGAAAGCAATCAGCCCCAGCGTTTT. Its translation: CASSYSSGESNQPQRF.

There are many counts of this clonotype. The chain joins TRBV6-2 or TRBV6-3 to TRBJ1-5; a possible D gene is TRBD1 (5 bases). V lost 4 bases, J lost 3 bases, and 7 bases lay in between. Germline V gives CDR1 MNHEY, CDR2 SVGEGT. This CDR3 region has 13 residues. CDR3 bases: TGTGCCAGCAGTTCGGACACCAATCAGCCCCAGCATTTT. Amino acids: CASSSDTNQPQHF.

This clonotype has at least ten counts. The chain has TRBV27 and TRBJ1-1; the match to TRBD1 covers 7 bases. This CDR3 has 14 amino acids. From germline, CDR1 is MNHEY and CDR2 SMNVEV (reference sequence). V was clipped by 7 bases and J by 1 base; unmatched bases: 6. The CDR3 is CASIPRTGNTEAFF. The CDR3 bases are TGTGCCAGCATTCCCCGGACAGGGAACACTGAAGCTTTCTTT.

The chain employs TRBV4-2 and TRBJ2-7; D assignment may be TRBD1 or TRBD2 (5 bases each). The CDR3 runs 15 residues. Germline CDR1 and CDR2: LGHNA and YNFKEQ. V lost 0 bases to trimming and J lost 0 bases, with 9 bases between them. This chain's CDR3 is CASSQESGSSYEQYF. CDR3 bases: TGTGCCAGCAGCCAAGAGTCAGGGAGCTCCTACGAGCAGTACTTC.

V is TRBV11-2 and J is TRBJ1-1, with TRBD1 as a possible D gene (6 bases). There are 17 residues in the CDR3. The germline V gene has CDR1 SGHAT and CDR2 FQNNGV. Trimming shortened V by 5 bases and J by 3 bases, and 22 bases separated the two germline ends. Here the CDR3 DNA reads TGTGCCAGCAGCACCCAAACAAGGGGGAATATGGACACTGAAGCTTTCTTT. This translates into CASSTQTRGNMDTEAFF.

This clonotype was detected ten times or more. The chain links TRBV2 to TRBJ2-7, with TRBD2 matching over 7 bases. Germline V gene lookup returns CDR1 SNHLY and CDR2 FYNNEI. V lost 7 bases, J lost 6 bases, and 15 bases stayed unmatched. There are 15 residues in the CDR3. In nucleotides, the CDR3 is TGTGCCAGCAAATGGGAGGGGCTCCGAGGGTCCGAGCAGTACTTC. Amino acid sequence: CASKWEGLRGSEQYF.

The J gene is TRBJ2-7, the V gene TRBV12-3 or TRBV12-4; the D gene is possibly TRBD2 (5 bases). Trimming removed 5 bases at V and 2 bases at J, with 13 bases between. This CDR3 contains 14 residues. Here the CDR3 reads CASSDPGSAYEQYF. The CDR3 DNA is TGTGCCAGCAGTGACCCGGGTAGCGCCTACGAGCAGTACTTC.

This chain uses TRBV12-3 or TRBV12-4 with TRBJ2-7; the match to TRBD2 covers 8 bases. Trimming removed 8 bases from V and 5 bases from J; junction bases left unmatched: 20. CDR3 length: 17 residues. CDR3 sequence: CASGPGTTGTSTHEQYF. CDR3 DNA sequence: TGTGCCAGCGGCCCCGGGACAACCGGGACTAGTACCCACGAGCAGTACTTC.

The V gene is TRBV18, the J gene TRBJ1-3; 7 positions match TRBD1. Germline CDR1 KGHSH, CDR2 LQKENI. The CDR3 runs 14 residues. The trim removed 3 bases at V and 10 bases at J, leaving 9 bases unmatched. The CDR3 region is CASSPGQATHTIYF. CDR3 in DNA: TGTGCCAGCTCACCTGGACAGGCCACCCATACCATATATTTT. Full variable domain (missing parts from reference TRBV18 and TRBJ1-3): NAGVMQNPRHLVRRRGQEARLRCSPMKGHSHVYWYRQLPEEGLKFMVYLQKENIIDESGMPKERFSAEFPKEGPSILRIQQVVRGDSAAYFCASSPGQATHTIYFGEGSWLTVV.

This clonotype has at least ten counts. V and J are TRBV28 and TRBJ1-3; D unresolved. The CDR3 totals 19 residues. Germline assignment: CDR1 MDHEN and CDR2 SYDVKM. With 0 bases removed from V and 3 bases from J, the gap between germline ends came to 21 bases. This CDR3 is CASSLWPGRVLKNGNTIYF. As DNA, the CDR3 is TGTGCCAGCAGTTTATGGCCCGGACGCGTTCTCAAGAATGGAAACACCATATATTTT.

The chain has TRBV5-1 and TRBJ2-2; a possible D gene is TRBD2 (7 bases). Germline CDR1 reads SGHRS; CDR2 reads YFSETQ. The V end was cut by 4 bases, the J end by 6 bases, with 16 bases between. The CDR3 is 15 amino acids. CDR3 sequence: CASSQHREGAGELFF. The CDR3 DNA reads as TGCGCCAGCAGCCAACACAGGGAGGGTGCCGGGGAGCTGTTTTTT.

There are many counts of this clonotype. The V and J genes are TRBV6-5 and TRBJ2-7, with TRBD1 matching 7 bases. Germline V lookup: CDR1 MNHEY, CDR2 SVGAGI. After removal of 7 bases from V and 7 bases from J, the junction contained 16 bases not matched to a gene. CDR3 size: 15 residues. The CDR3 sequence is CASNHRRKGAREQYF. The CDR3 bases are TGTGCCAGCAACCACAGGCGCAAGGGGGCTCGGGAGCAGTACTTC.

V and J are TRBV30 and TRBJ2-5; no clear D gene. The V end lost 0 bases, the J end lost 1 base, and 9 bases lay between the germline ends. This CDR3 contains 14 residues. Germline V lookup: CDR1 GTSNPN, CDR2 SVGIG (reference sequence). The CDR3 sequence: CAWSVHGLQETQYF. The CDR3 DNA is TGTGCCTGGAGTGTACACGGCCTCCAAGAGACCCAGTACTTC.

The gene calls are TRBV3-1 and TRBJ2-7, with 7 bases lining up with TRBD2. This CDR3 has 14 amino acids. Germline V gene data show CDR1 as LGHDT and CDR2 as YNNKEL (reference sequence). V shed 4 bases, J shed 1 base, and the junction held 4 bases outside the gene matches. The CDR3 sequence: CASSRRGVSYEQYF. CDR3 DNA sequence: TGTGCCAGCAGCCGCCGGGGGGTATCCTACGAGCAGTACTTC.

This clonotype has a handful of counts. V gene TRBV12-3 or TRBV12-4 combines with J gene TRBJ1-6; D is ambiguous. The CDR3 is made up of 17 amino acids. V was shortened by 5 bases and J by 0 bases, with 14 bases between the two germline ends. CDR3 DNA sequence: TGTGCCAGCAGTCCTAATCCGAGGAGCTCCTATAATTCACCCCTCCACTTT. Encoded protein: CASSPNPRSSYNSPLHF.

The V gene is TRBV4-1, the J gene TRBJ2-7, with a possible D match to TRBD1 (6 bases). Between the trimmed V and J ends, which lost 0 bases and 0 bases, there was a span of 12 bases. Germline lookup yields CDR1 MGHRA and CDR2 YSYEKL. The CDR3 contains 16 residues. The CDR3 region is CASSQDQGLASYEQYF. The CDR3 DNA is TGCGCCAGCAGCCAAGATCAGGGGCTTGCCTCCTACGAGCAGTACTTC.

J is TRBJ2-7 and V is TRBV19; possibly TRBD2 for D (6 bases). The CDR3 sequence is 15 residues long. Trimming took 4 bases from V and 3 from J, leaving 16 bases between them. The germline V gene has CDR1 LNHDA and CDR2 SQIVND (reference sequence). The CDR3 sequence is CASSKGRLGNYEQYF. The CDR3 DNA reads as TGTGCCAGTAGTAAGGGGAGACTAGGGAACTACGAGCAGTACTTC. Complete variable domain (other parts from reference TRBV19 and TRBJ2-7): DGGITQSPKYLFRKEGQNVTLSCEQNLNHDAMYWYRQDPGQGLRLIYYSQIVNDFQKGDIAEGYSVSREKKESFPLTVTSAQKNPTAFYLCASSKGRLGNYEQYFGPGTRLTVT.

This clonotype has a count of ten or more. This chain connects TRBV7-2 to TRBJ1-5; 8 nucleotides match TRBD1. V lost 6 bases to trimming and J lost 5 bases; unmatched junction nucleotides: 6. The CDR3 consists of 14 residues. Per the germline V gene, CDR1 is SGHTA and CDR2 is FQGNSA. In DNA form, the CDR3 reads TGTGCCAGCAGTACCGGACAGGGACATCAGCCCCAGCATTTT. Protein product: CASSTGQGHQPQHF. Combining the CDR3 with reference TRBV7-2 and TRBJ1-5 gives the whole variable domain GAGVSQSPSNKVTEKGKDVELRCDPISGHTALYWYRQSLGQGLEFLIYFQGNSAPDKSGLPSDRFSAERTGGSVSTLTIQRTQQEDSAVYLCASSTGQGHQPQHFGDGTRLSIL.

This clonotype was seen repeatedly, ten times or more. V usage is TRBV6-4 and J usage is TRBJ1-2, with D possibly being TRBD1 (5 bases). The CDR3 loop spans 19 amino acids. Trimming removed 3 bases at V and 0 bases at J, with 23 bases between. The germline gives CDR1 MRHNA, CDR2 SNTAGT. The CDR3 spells CASSESSLRLGLSNYGYTF. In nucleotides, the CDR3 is TGTGCCAGCAGTGAATCAAGTCTCAGGCTGGGACTGTCTAACTATGGCTACACCTTC.